One and the same sample provided the 18 T cell receptor beta chains below, sequenced in a study of cytomegalovirus exposure and HLA in healthy donors. The PCR contained 60 Vbeta and 13 Jbeta primers. The data were produced by immunoSEQ multiplex PCR, yet TCRdb's version contains in-frame clones alone and is incomplete. The top ten hold about 2% of the sample, which has 300,000 or so clones, 84% seen once. Sequences were obtained from PBMCs. Receptor source: a woman aged 35 to 49 in good health and CMV-seropositive.

This clone was seen a handful of times. This chain uses TRBV11-3 with TRBJ2-3; 10 bases map to TRBD2. V was clipped by 5 bases and J by 1 base; unmatched bases: 9. CDR3 length equals 17 residues. Germline values: CDR1 SGHNT, CDR2 YENEEA. Here the CDR3 reads CASSARRGTSGTDTQYF. CDR3 nucleotide sequence: TGTGCCAGCAGCGCCCGGAGGGGGACTAGCGGCACAGATACGCAGTATTTT.

This clone was picked up a small number of times. The chain is built from TRBV27 and TRBJ1-2; 9 bases line up with TRBD1. The CDR3 covers 14 residues. Germline CDR1 reads MNHEY; CDR2 reads SMNVEV (reference sequence). V lost 3 bases and J lost 4; bases outside the gene matches: 3. CDR3 protein: CASSFSQGAYGYTF. In DNA, the CDR3 is TGTGCCAGCAGTTTCTCACAGGGGGCCTATGGCTACACCTTC.

The chain employs TRBV7-7 and TRBJ2-3; 10 bases line up with TRBD2. The V gene's germline CDR1 is SSHAT and CDR2 FNYEAQ (reference sequence). V shed 5 bases, J shed 0 bases, and the junction held 2 bases outside the gene matches. CDR3 length equals 15 residues. CDR3 in amino acids: CASSPGLASTDTQYF. The CDR3 DNA sequence: TGTGCCAGCAGCCCGGGACTAGCGAGCACAGATACGCAGTATTTT.

The V call is TRBV29-1, the J call TRBJ2-3; 7 bases are shared with TRBD1. This CDR3 is 13 amino acids long. CDR1 is SQVTM and CDR2 is ANQGSEA in the germline V gene. V lost 5 bases to trimming and J lost 3 bases; unmatched junction nucleotides: 5. The CDR3 is CSVRHRGTDTQYF. The CDR3 DNA sequence: TGCAGCGTTCGGCACAGGGGTACAGATACGCAGTATTTT.

About this clone: Relative to the germline gene, one junction end is altered; a read error may explain this. CDR3: CASSLGTSGISNEQYF. The CDR3 region has the DNA TGTGCCAGCAGCTTAGGGACTAGCGGGATCTCCAACGAGCAGTACTTC. The chain has TRBV11-3 and TRBJ2-7; 12 bases map to TRBD2. The V gene's germline CDR1 is SGHNT and CDR2 YENEEA. CDR3 length: 16 residues.

The rearrangement uses TRBV19 and TRBJ1-5; the D gene is possibly TRBD1 (6 bases). Germline CDR1 reads LNHDA; CDR2 reads SQIVND (reference sequence). V gave up 4 bases and J gave up 4 bases, with 14 bases separating them. The CDR3 runs to 15 residues. CDR3 DNA sequence: TGTGCCAGTAGTAAACCGGGACAACCTAATCAGCCCCAGCATTTT. Translating gives CASSKPGQPNQPQHF.

CDR3: CASSSTGGGTNEKLFF. The DNA of the CDR3 is TGTGCCAGCAGTTCGACAGGGGGCGGAACTAATGAAAAACTGTTTTTT. The V call is TRBV6-6, the J call TRBJ1-4, with 10 bases fitting TRBD1. This CDR3 has 16 amino acids. V was clipped by 4 bases and J by 1 base; unmatched bases: 3. In germline, CDR1 is MNHNY, CDR2 SVGAGI (reference sequence).

The rearrangement uses TRBV28 and TRBJ1-4; the D is unclear. The CDR3 sequence is 15 residues long. Trimming took 5 bases from V and 1 from J, leaving 11 bases between them. Per germline, CDR1 MDHEN and CDR2 SYDVKM. The CDR3 DNA reads as TGTGCCAGCAGTGTGCACCGGGGAACTAATGAAAAACTGTTTTTT. Translated: CASSVHRGTNEKLFF. The full variable domain, rest sourced from reference TRBV28 and TRBJ1-4, is DVKVTQSSRYLVKRTGEKVFLECVQDMDHENMFWYRQDPGLGLRLIYFSYDVKMKEKGDIPEGYSVSREKKERFSLILESASTNQTSMYLCASSVHRGTNEKLFFGSGTQLSVL.

V is TRBV27 and J is TRBJ2-3, with D possibly TRBD1 on 6 matching bases. This CDR3 is 12 amino acids long. Germline loops: CDR1 MNHEY, CDR2 SMNVEV (reference sequence). The ends were cut back, 4 bases at V and 9 bases at J, with 11 bases in the middle. The CDR3 DNA reads as TGTGCCAGCAGTTCTACAGGGCACACGCAGTATTTT. This gives the protein CASSSTGHTQYF.

The genes are TRBV30 and TRBJ1-1, with D unclear. The CDR3 is 11 amino acids. V lost 0 bases to trimming and J lost 11 bases, with 10 bases between them. Germline assignment: CDR1 GTSNPN and CDR2 SVGIG (reference sequence). CDR3 sequence: CAWSVGGSAFF. For the CDR3, the DNA is TGTGCCTGGAGTGTTGGAGGGAGCGCTTTCTTT.

V usage is TRBV28 and J usage is TRBJ1-2; TRBD1 aligns across 12 bases. This CDR3 spans 17 amino acids. Losses at the gene ends were 6 bases for V and 6 bases for J; bases not matched to a gene: 14. Germline CDR1 and CDR2: MDHEN and SYDVKM. CDR3 sequence (DNA): TGTGCCAGCAGCTCACCTAGTGGGACAGGGGGCAGGGATGGCTACACCTTC. This sequence encodes CASSSPSGTGGRDGYTF.

The chain links TRBV30 to TRBJ1-5, with 8 bases fitting TRBD1. There are 14 residues in the CDR3. CDR1 and CDR2 (germline): GTSNPN, SVGIG (reference sequence). The V gene end was trimmed by 2 bases and the J gene end by 7 bases; junction bases not matched to a gene: 7. The DNA of the CDR3 is TGTGCCTGGAGTTTTGGACAGGGTGGGCAGCCCCAGCATTTT. Protein product: CAWSFGQGGQPQHF. Full variable domain (rest looked up from reference TRBV30 and TRBJ1-5): SQTIHQWPATLVQPVGSPLSLECTVEGTSNPNLYWYRQAAGRGLQLLFYSVGIGQISSEVPQNLSASRPQDRQFILSSKKLLLSDSGFYLCAWSFGQGGQPQHFGDGTRLSIL.

The chain combines TRBV6-5 with TRBJ2-3; 7 positions match TRBD1. Per germline, CDR1 MNHEY and CDR2 SVGAGI. CDR3 length equals 13 residues. Germline trimming cut 7 bases from V and 6 bases from J; bases unmatched to any gene: 7. The CDR3 DNA sequence: TGTGCCAGCAACGACAGGGTAGTGGATACGCAGTATTTT. Translating it yields CASNDRVVDTQYF.

The chain combines TRBV9 with TRBJ2-7, with D perhaps TRBD1 (5 bases). Looked up from germline, CDR1 is SGDLS and CDR2 is YYNGEE. V gave up 3 bases and J gave up 6 bases, with 16 bases separating them. This CDR3 is built from 14 residues. The chain's CDR3 is CASSGGDGAAEQYF. For the CDR3, the DNA is TGTGCCAGCAGCGGTGGAGATGGGGCCGCCGAGCAGTACTTC.

The rearrangement links TRBV4-1 to TRBJ2-5; 9 nucleotides match TRBD2. The closer fit of TRBJ2-7 to the DNA end suggests the J call may be wrong. In germline, CDR1 is MGHRA, CDR2 YSYEKL. This CDR3 spans 15 amino acids. DNA for the CDR3: TGCGCCAGCAGCCAAGGGCTAGCGGGAAGTTACGAGCAGTACTTC. Residues: CASSQGLAGSYEQYF.

V gene TRBV9 combines with J gene TRBJ2-2; 7 bases agree with TRBD1. V shed 0 bases, J shed 4 bases, and the junction held 6 bases outside the gene matches. The length of the CDR3 is 16 residues. Germline V gene sequence: CDR1 SGDLS, CDR2 YYNGEE. CDR3 in amino acids: CASSVDRGFFTGELFF. The CDR3 DNA reads as TGTGCCAGCAGCGTAGACAGGGGCTTCTTCACCGGGGAGCTGTTTTTT.

This chain links TRBV7-2 with TRBJ2-7; 8 bases map to TRBD1. V was pared by 2 bases and J by 0 bases, with 9 bases of the junction left unmatched. Per germline, CDR1 SGHTA and CDR2 FQGNSA. The CDR3 loop spans 17 amino acids. This CDR3 is CASSLSFPGQASYEQYF. As DNA, the CDR3 is TGTGCCAGCAGCTTATCCTTTCCGGGACAGGCCTCCTACGAGCAGTACTTC. Together with reference TRBV7-2 and TRBJ2-7, the CDR3 gives the full variable domain: GAGVSQSPSNKVTEKGKDVELRCDPISGHTALYWYRQSLGQGLEFLIYFQGNSAPDKSGLPSDRFSAERTGGSVSTLTIQRTQQEDSAVYLCASSLSFPGQASYEQYFGPGTRLTVT.

V is TRBV6-6 and J is TRBJ2-3; TRBD2 aligns across 7 bases. Trimming at V came to 6 bases and at J to 5 bases, leaving 14 bases not matched to a gene. The CDR3 length is 16 residues. Germline loops: CDR1 MNHNY, CDR2 SVGAGI (reference sequence). CDR3 protein: CASRLTVTSVVDTQYF. CDR3 nucleotide sequence: TGTGCCAGCAGATTAACCGTTACTAGCGTAGTAGATACGCAGTATTTT.